Below are 31 T cell receptor beta chains sequenced from a single sample in a study of T cells in Graves' hyperthyroidism and ophthalmopathy. Amplification of TCR beta CDR3 regions used RNA as the template. The TCR CDR3 first-round RT-PCR relied on the HTBI primer set. TCRdb passed the multiplex PCR reads through MiXCR, listing each CDR3 protein once. The repertoire holds over 700,000 distinct CDR3 sequences, about 35% seen once, with around 31% in the top ten. Material: blood. The receptors here all came from a woman aged 40 to 50 with Graves' hyperthyroidism.

The V and J genes are TRBV6-5 and TRBJ2-5; 7 bases agree with TRBD1. Germline values: CDR1 MNHEY, CDR2 SVGAGI. Germline trimming cut 5 bases from V and 1 base from J; bases unmatched to any gene: 7. This CDR3 contains 15 residues. CDR3 loop: CASSPAGTAQETQYF. DNA for the CDR3: TGTGCCAGCAGTCCCGCTGGGACAGCCCAAGAGACCCAGTACTTC.

The chain carries TRBV6-4 and TRBJ2-7; TRBD2 matches 7 bases. The CDR3 totals 14 residues. The V and J ends lost 5 bases and 4 bases, in that order; junction bases with no gene match: 8. Per the germline V gene, CDR1 is MRHNA and CDR2 is SNTAGT. The CDR3 coding sequence is TGTGCCAGCAGTCAAGGCGGGAGTAGGTACGAGCAGTACTTC. Protein: CASSQGGSRYEQYF.

This chain connects TRBV15 to TRBJ1-1; TRBD1 is a possible D gene (6 bases). The CDR3 consists of 14 residues. V lost 1 base and J lost 1, with 7 bases in between. The germline CDR1 and CDR2 sequences are LNHNV and YYDKDF (reference sequence). The CDR3 nucleotides read TGTGCCACCAGCAGAGGGACAGCGAACACTGAAGCTTTCTTT. Translating it yields CATSRGTANTEAFF.

This clonotype was observed many times. This sequence joins TRBV7-8 and TRBJ1-5; no firm D call. V was pared by 5 bases and J by 0 bases, with 11 bases between. Germline values: CDR1 SGHVS, CDR2 FQNEAQ. This CDR3 spans 15 amino acids. In DNA, the CDR3 is TGTGCCAGCAGCCCTCCGACCGATAGCAATCAGCCCCAGCATTTT. Amino acids: CASSPPTDSNQPQHF. Filled out from reference TRBV7-8 and TRBJ1-5, the complete variable domain reads GAGVSQSPRYKVAKRGQDVALRCDPISGHVSLFWYQQALGQGPEFLTYFQNEAQLDKSGLPSDRFFAERPEGSVSTLKIQRTQQEDSAVYLCASSPPTDSNQPQHFGDGTRLSIL.

Comments on this clonotype: An end of the junction does not agree with germline; a read error may underlie this. The chain has TRBV7-9 and TRBJ2-5; D gene ambiguous. The CDR3 sequence is 11 residues long. Germline lookup yields CDR1 SEHNR and CDR2 FQNEAQ (reference sequence). The CDR3 DNA sequence: TGTGCCAGCAGCCCGAAAGAGACCCAGTGCTTC. Its protein product is CASSPKETQCF.

This clonotype was counted between two and nine times. The chain joins TRBV6-6 to TRBJ1-1; D remains unclear. The germline gives CDR1 MNHNY, CDR2 SVGAGI (reference sequence). Trimming shortened V by 0 bases and J by 0 bases, and 8 bases separated the two germline ends. The CDR3 consists of 15 residues. The CDR3 reads CASSYSRHLNTEAFF. The CDR3 bases are TGTGCCAGCAGTTACTCGAGACACCTGAACACTGAAGCTTTCTTT.

This clonotype has only a few counts. This chain uses TRBV13 with TRBJ2-7; 7 nucleotides align to TRBD2. The ends lost 5 bases at V and 4 bases at J; junction bases unmatched: 11. Per the germline V gene, CDR1 is PRHDT and CDR2 is FYEKMQ (reference sequence). This CDR3 spans 15 amino acids. Here the CDR3 reads CASSRWGGWLYEQYF. Here the CDR3 DNA reads TGTGCCAGCAGCCGTTGGGGGGGGTGGCTTTACGAGCAGTACTTC.

In regard to this clonotype: Given a far larger clone just one base away, this is likely a sequencing read error. The gene calls are TRBV12-3 or TRBV12-4 and TRBJ2-7; weak D call: TRBD2 (5 bases). The CDR3 length is 12 residues. The DNA of the CDR3 is TGTGCCAGCAGTTTGGGCGTTGGGGAGCGGTACTTC. Protein sequence: CASSLGVGERYF.

This clonotype was seen ten or more times. The V gene is TRBV7-2, the J gene TRBJ1-3; TRBD1 is a possible D gene (5 bases). CDR1 and CDR2 (germline): SGHTA, FQGNSA. The CDR3 is made up of 14 amino acids. V lost 5 bases to trimming and J lost 2 bases, with 10 bases between them. Here the CDR3 DNA reads TGTGCCAGCAGCGCGATGGGGGCTGGAAACACCATATATTTT. Protein: CASSAMGAGNTIYF.

This chain connects TRBV7-9 to TRBJ2-5, with D unclear. The J call could be wrong; TRBJ2-1 is a better fit for the DNA end. The CDR3 covers 9 residues. In germline, CDR1 is SEHNR, CDR2 FQNEAQ (reference sequence). In DNA form, the CDR3 reads TGTGCCAGCAGCCATGCGCAGTTCTTC. It translates to CASSHAQFF.

With regard to this clonotype: A much larger clone differs from this one at a single base, so this may be a read error. The CDR3 DNA sequence: TGTGCCAGCAGGAGACAGGGACTTCAAGGCTGCACCTTC. Amino acid sequence: CASRRQGLQGCTF. This rearrangement joins TRBV24-1 to TRBJ1-2, with 7 bases lining up with TRBD1. Germline CDR1 and CDR2: KGHDR and SFDVKD. The CDR3 extends over 13 amino acids.

This clonotype was counted many times. This chain joins TRBV20-1 and TRBJ2-7; D is undetermined. The CDR3 extends over 15 amino acids. CDR1 is DFQATT and CDR2 is SNEGSKA in the germline V gene (reference sequence). V was shortened by 4 bases and J by 0 bases, with 16 bases between the two germline ends. The CDR3 loop is CSATTHFLSSYEQYF. In DNA form, the CDR3 reads TGCAGTGCTACAACCCACTTCCTTAGCTCCTACGAGCAGTACTTC.

The CDR3 spells CASRSYESNQPQHF. Here the CDR3 DNA reads TGTGCCAGCCGCTCCTACGAAAGCAATCAGCCCCAGCATTTT. The chain has TRBV11-3 and TRBJ1-5; no firm D call. The V and J ends lost 8 bases and 1 base respectively, with 12 bases between them. The V gene's germline CDR1 is SGHNT and CDR2 YENEEA. CDR3 length: 14 amino acids.

About this clonotype: A much larger clone sits a single nucleotide away, making a read error possible. The rearrangement links TRBV2 to TRBJ1-5; TRBD1 might be the D (6 bases). V was pared by 5 bases and J by 12 bases, with 14 bases between. Germline V gene lookup returns CDR1 SNHLY and CDR2 FYNNEI. This CDR3 region has 12 residues. CDR3 sequence: CASSKGGRFQHF. The DNA of the CDR3 is TGTGCCAGCAGTAAGGGGGGGCGCTTCCAGCATTTT.

This clonotype has just a few counts. The chain joins TRBV4-1 to TRBJ1-1, with no clear D. The CDR3 sequence is 13 residues long. CDR1 and CDR2 (germline): MGHRA, YSYEKL. Trimming shortened V by 1 base and J by 8 bases, and 11 bases separated the two germline ends. For the CDR3, the DNA is TGCGCCAGCAGCCAAGTGGCAACGGAGGAAGCTTTCTTT. Its protein is CASSQVATEEAFF.

There are many counts of this clonotype. The gene calls are TRBV25-1 and TRBJ1-3; D remains unclear. Trimming cost V 1 base and J 0 bases, with 10 bases left between them. This CDR3 spans 16 amino acids. Germline V gives CDR1 MGHDK, CDR2 SYGVNS. The CDR3 spells CASSESAKSSGNTIYF. For the CDR3, the DNA is TGTGCCAGCAGTGAATCGGCAAAGAGCTCTGGAAACACCATATATTTT.

About this clonotype: Relative to the germline gene, one junction end is altered; a read error may explain this. The chain employs TRBV10-3 and TRBJ1-3; D is uncertain. The CDR3 totals 14 residues. The germline V gene has CDR1 ENHRY and CDR2 SYGVKD. The CDR3 DNA sequence: TGTGCCCATCAGGCGGTTCGAGGCCGAAACACCATATACTTT. Encoded protein: CAHQAVRGRNTIYF.

The CDR3 nucleotides are TGTGCCCCAACCGCTAGAAAGGAGACAGATACGCAGTATTTT. Amino acid sequence: CAPTARKETDTQYF. The rearrangement links TRBV9 to TRBJ2-3; D gene ambiguous. The CDR3 is 14 amino acids. Between the trimmed V and J ends, which lost 10 bases and 3 bases, there was a span of 18 bases. Germline assignment: CDR1 SGDLS and CDR2 YYNGEE.

The V gene is TRBV9, the J gene TRBJ1-3, with 7 bases aligning to TRBD1. Per the germline V gene, CDR1 is SGDLS and CDR2 is YYNGEE. The CDR3 is 17 residues long. The V segment lost 0 bases and the J segment 0 bases; nucleotides outside the gene matches: 6. The CDR3 spells CASSVVTGTDSGNTIYF. The CDR3 nucleotides are TGTGCCAGCAGCGTAGTCACCGGGACAGACTCTGGAAACACCATATATTTT.

The chain is built from TRBV10-3 and TRBJ2-6; 7 nucleotides agree with TRBD2. V shed 8 bases and J 2 bases; nucleotides not matched to a gene: 3. The length of the CDR3 is 14 residues. Germline V CDR1 and CDR2: ENHRY, SYGVKD. The CDR3 loop is CAILGGAGANVLTF. The CDR3, as DNA: TGTGCCATCCTGGGGGGGGCTGGGGCCAACGTCCTGACTTTC.

There are many counts of this clonotype. The rearrangement links TRBV6-2 or TRBV6-3 to TRBJ1-2; D not certain. The germline V gene encodes CDR1 MNHEY and CDR2 SVGEGT. The CDR3 has 14 residues. Deletions cut 2 bases from V and 4 bases from J, with 11 bases between. This CDR3 is CASSYLGPGYGYTF. DNA for the CDR3: TGTGCCAGCAGTTACCTCGGCCCTGGCTATGGCTACACCTTC.

V usage is TRBV10-3 and J usage is TRBJ1-1, with D perhaps TRBD1 (6 bases). CDR1 ENHRY and CDR2 SYGVKD come from the germline V gene. Trimming left V 3 bases short and J 10 bases short, with 15 bases between. The CDR3 length is 13 residues. CDR3 nucleotides: TGTGCCATCAGTGATCCGCAGGGGCACGGAGCTTTCTTT. Residues: CAISDPQGHGAFF.

The chain carries TRBV10-2 and TRBJ1-6; D unclear. This CDR3 has 15 amino acids. The V and J ends lost 5 bases and 9 bases respectively, with 17 bases between them. Germline-derived CDR1 and CDR2 are WSHSY and SAAADI. CDR3 DNA: TGCGCCAGCAGTTCCCGACCCGGTCGTGGTTCACCCCTCCACTTT. Amino acids: CASSSRPGRGSPLHF.

This clonotype has ten or more counts. The genes are TRBV7-2 and TRBJ2-5; 9 bases match TRBD1. The V and J ends lost 4 bases and 6 bases, in that order; junction bases with no gene match: 3. The CDR3 runs 13 residues. Germline assignment: CDR1 SGHTA and CDR2 FQGNSA. The CDR3: CASSSGQGQTQYF. In DNA, the CDR3 is TGTGCCAGCAGCTCGGGACAGGGCCAGACCCAGTACTTC.

To note about this clonotype: The missing conserved phenylalanine or tryptophan at the end of this CDR3 makes a read error likely. V usage is TRBV15 and J usage is TRBJ1-1, with D hard to call. Trimming stripped 0 bases from V and 10 bases from J, with 12 bases between. This CDR3 is built from 13 residues. Germline V lookup: CDR1 LNHNV, CDR2 YYDKDF (reference sequence). The CDR3 coding sequence is TGTGCCACCAGCAGAGATCGTGGGCCGGGAGCTTTCCTT. This translates into CATSRDRGPGAFL.

This chain joins TRBV20-1 and TRBJ1-1; D perhaps matches TRBD1 (6 bases). The CDR3 loop spans 13 amino acids. Germline assignment: CDR1 DFQATT and CDR2 SNEGSKA (reference sequence). Trimming removed 5 bases from V and 6 bases from J, with 16 bases in between. Here the CDR3 reads CSARRGEDAEAFF. CDR3 sequence (DNA): TGCAGTGCTCGCAGGGGCGAGGACGCTGAAGCTTTCTTT.

This clonotype has a handful of counts. This chain joins TRBV6-5 and TRBJ2-5; D perhaps matches TRBD1 (5 bases). The CDR3 extends over 15 amino acids. Germline CDR1 reads MNHEY; CDR2 reads SVGAGI. The V end lost 2 bases, the J end lost 1 base, and 11 bases lay between the germline ends. The CDR3 bases are TGTGCCAGCAGTTACGGGCAGGGAACCCAAGAGACCCAGTACTTC. This sequence encodes CASSYGQGTQETQYF.

The chain employs TRBV6-5 and TRBJ2-5; TRBD1 might be the D (6 bases). The length of the CDR3 is 13 residues. Germline CDR1 is MNHEY and CDR2 is SVGAGI. V was cut by 7 bases and J by 7 bases, with 16 bases left in between. The CDR3 region has the DNA TGTGCCAGCAACTCGGACCCCAGGGGGACCCAGTACTTC. Translated, it gives CASNSDPRGTQYF.

The gene calls are TRBV4-3 and TRBJ1-4; a possible D gene is TRBD1 (5 bases). From germline, CDR1 is LGHNA and CDR2 YSLEER. The CDR3 consists of 15 residues. Trimming took off 3 bases at V and 4 bases at J, with 12 bases between the two ends. CDR3 sequence (DNA): TGCGCCAGCAGCCACTCGACAGTGTTTAATGAAAAACTGTTTTTT. Its protein is CASSHSTVFNEKLFF.

Worth noting for this clonotype: The conserved closing phenylalanine or tryptophan is absent in this CDR3, likely reflecting a read error. V gene TRBV24-1 combines with J gene TRBJ1-1; D unclear. Germline CDR1 and CDR2: KGHDR and SFDVKD. V lost 7 bases and J 8 bases, leaving 16 bases between the germline ends. The CDR3 consists of 13 residues. CDR3 nucleotide sequence: TGTGCCACCAGCAGTGGACGGAGCCCAGAAGCTTTCTCT. Residues: CATSSGRSPEAFS.

The chain joins TRBV5-1 to TRBJ1-1; D unresolved. Trimming removed 4 bases from V and 5 bases from J, with 15 bases in between. This CDR3 region has 14 residues. Germline lookup yields CDR1 SGHRS and CDR2 YFSETQ. The CDR3 nucleotides are TGCGCCAGCAGCCCAGGTCCGGGGAAAACTGAAGCTTTCTTT. This translates into CASSPGPGKTEAFF.